This T cell receptor (beta chain) was recovered during a study of T cell changes during pregnancy in multiple sclerosis. The count of this clone is one. V lost 3 bases, J lost 7 bases, and 7 bases lay in between. The CDR3 runs to 12 residues. From germline, CDR1 is SEHNR and CDR2 FQNEAQ (reference sequence). Profiling relied on immunoSEQ multiplex PCR, and the TCRdb table lists in-frame clones only, not all of them. The repertoire holds over 40,000 clones, with 88% as singletons. The receptor comes from a female donor in good health, enrolled as a control in a pregnancy study. The chain couples TRBV7-9 to TRBJ1-5; D gene ambiguous. The specimen was CD8+ T cells from peripheral blood mononuclear cells, collected after pregnancy. The CDR3 protein is CASSFEEQPQHF. The CDR3 nucleotides are TGTGCCAGCAGCTTCGAGGAGCAGCCCCAGCATTTT. The full variable domain, completed using reference TRBV7-9 and TRBJ1-5, is DTGVSQNPRHKITKRGQNVTFRCDPISEHNRLYWYRQTLGQGPEFLTYFQNEAQLEKSRLLSDRFSAERPKGSFSTLEIQRTEQGDSAMYLCASSFEEQPQHFGDGTRLSIL.